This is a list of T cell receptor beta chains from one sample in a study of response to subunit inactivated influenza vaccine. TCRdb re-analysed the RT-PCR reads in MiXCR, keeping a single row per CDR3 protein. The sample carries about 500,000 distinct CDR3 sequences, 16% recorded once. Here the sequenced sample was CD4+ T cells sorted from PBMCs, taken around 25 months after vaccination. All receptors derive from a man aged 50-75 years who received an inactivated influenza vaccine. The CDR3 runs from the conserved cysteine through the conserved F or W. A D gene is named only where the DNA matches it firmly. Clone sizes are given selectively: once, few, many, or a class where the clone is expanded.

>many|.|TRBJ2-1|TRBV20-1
CSARFLHGTGEFF
TGCAGTGCTAGATTCCTCCATGGGACCGGGGAGTTCTTC
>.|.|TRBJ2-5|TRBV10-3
CAISQTRGVYQETQYF
TGTGCCATCAGTCAGACAAGGGGTGTGTACCAAGAGACCCAGTACTTC
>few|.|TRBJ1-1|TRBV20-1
CSARSPVGGSSTTNTEAFF
TGCAGTGCTAGGAGCCCCGTAGGAGGGAGTAGCACCACGAACACTGAAGCTTTCTTT
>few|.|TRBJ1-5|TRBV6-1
CASRGEQYHQPQHF
TGTGCCAGCAGGGGGGAGCAGTATCATCAGCCCCAGCATTTT
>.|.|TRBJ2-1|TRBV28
CASSSPEGRFF
TGTGCCAGCAGTTCGCCCGAGGGTAGGTTCTTC
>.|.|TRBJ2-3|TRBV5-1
CASSLLSRSTDTQYF
TGCGCCAGCAGCTTGCTCAGTCGAAGCACAGATACGCAGTATTTT
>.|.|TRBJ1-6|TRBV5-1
CASSPDSLGTSPLHF
TGCGCCAGCAGCCCGGACAGTCTAGGAACATCACCCCTCCACTTT
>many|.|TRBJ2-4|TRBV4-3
CASSQDRDQDIQYF
TGCGCCAGCAGCCAAGATCGTGACCAGGACATTCAGTACTTC
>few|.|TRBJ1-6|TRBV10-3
CAISLGQTDSPLHF
TGTGCCATCAGCTTGGGACAAACGGATTCACCCCTCCACTTT
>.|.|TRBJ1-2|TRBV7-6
CAIGGAYGYTF
TGTGCCATTGGGGGTGCCTATGGCTACACCTTC
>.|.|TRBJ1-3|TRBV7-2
CASSLDSGRVNTIYF
TGTGCCAGCAGCTTAGATTCGGGCAGGGTTAACACCATATATTTT
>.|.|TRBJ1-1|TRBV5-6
CASRRETEAFF
TGTGCCAGCAGGCGAGAAACTGAAGCTTTCTTT
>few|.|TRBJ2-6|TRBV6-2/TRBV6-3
CASSFDQRGNVLTF
TGTGCCAGCAGTTTCGACCAGAGGGGCAACGTCCTGACTTTC
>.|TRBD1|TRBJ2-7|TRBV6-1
CASTRTGGIHEQYF
TGTGCCAGCACCAGGACAGGGGGAATCCACGAGCAGTACTTC
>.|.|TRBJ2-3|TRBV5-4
CASSSVVGDTQYF
TGTGCCAGCAGCTCAGTGGTAGGGGATACGCAGTATTTT
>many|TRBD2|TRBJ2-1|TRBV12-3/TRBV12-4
CASRPRGREGNEQFF
TGTGCCAGCAGACCACGAGGGCGGGAGGGCAATGAGCAGTTCTTC
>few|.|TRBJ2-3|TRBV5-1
CASTGDNTDTQYF
TGCGCCAGCACCGGGGACAACACAGATACGCAGTATTTT
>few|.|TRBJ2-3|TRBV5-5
CASSWTADTQYF
TGTGCCAGCAGCTGGACTGCAGATACGCAGTATTTT
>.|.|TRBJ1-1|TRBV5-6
CASGPWPGEYTEAFF
TGTGCCAGCGGCCCCTGGCCGGGAGAGTACACTGAAGCTTTCTTT
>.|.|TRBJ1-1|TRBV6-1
CASTRAKNTEAFF
TGTGCCAGCACGCGGGCAAAGAACACTGAAGCTTTCTTT
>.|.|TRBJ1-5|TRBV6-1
CATQGRNLNQPQHF
TGTGCCACACAGGGTCGGAACCTCAATCAGCCCCAGCATTTT
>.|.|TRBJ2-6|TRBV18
CASSPRAGANVLTF
TGTGCCAGCTCACCAAGAGCTGGGGCCAACGTCCTGACTTTC
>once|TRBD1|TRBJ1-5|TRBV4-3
CASSQYHRGRQPQHF
TGCGCCAGCAGCCAATACCACAGGGGGCGACAGCCCCAGCATTTT
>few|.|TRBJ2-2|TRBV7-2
CASSLSSRPTGELFF
TGTGCCAGCAGCTTATCTTCTAGGCCCACCGGGGAGCTGTTTTTT
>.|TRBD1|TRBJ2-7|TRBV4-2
CASSQAGTDSYEQYF
TGTGCCAGCAGCCAAGCCGGGACAGACTCCTACGAGCAGTACTTC
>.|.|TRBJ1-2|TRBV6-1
CASSEANDYGYTF
TGTGCCAGCAGTGAAGCGAATGACTATGGCTACACCTTC
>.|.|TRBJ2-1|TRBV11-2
CASSLARDRAEQFF
TGTGCCAGCAGCTTAGCGCGGGACAGAGCTGAGCAGTTCTTC
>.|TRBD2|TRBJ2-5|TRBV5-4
CASSLLGLAGKETQYF
TGTGCCAGCAGCTTGTTGGGGCTAGCGGGGAAAGAGACCCAGTACTTC
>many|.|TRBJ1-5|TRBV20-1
CSARGNSNQPQHF
TGCAGTGCTAGAGGGAATAGCAATCAGCCCCAGCATTTT
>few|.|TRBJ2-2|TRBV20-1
CSARSRAVNADTGELFF
TGCAGTGCTAGATCCCGTGCAGTTAACGCAGACACCGGGGAGCTGTTTTTT
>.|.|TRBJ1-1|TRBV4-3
CASSLHRQGSEAFF
TGCGCCAGCAGCCTGCACCGTCAGGGGAGTGAAGCTTTCTTT
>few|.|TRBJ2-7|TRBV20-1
CSARDGSYRTYEQYF
TGCAGTGCTAGAGATGGGAGCTACCGGACCTACGAGCAGTACTTC
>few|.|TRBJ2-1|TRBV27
CASSLGGLLQNEQFF
TGTGCCAGCAGTTTAGGGGGACTCTTACAGAATGAGCAGTTCTTC
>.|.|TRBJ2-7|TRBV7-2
CASSFQGQDYEQYF
TGTGCCAGCAGCTTCCAGGGACAAGACTACGAGCAGTACTTC
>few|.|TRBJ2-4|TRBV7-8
CASSSVGGVTIQYF
TGTGCCAGCAGCTCGGTCGGTGGAGTAACTATTCAGTACTTC
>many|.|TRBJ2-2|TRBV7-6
CASSLLAATGELFF
TGTGCCAGCAGCTTACTGGCAGCAACCGGGGAGCTGTTTTTT
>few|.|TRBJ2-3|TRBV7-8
CASSSIKGPVRDTQYF
TGTGCCAGCAGCAGTATTAAGGGCCCGGTGAGGGATACGCAGTATTTT
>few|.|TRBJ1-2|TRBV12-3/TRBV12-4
CASSEDGTRRNGYTF
TGTGCCAGCAGTGAAGACGGGACACGGAGAAATGGCTACACCTTC
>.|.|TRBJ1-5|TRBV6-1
CASSERNLPQHF
TGTGCCAGCAGTGAGAGGAACTTGCCCCAGCATTTT
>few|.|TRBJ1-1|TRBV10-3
CAISVVPNAEAFF
TGTGCCATCAGTGTTGTTCCGAACGCTGAAGCTTTCTTT
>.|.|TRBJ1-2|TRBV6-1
CASKAGTSYGYTF
TGTGCCAGCAAGGCCGGGACAAGTTATGGCTACACCTTC
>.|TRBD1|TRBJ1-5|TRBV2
CASSPQGVDLQPQHF
TGTGCCAGCAGTCCGCAGGGGGTAGATTTGCAGCCCCAGCATTTT
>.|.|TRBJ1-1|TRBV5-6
CASSLEPTPNTEAFF
TGTGCCAGCAGCTTGGAACCCACTCCTAACACTGAAGCTTTCTTT
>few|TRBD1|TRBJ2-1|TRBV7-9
CASSYDREFGEQFF
TGTGCCAGCAGCTATGACAGGGAGTTTGGTGAGCAGTTCTTC
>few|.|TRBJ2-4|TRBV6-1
CASREAPATKNIQYF
TGTGCCAGCCGAGAAGCCCCGGCAACCAAAAACATTCAGTACTTC
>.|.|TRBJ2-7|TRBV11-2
CASSKMVNAEQYF
TGTGCCAGCAGTAAAATGGTGAACGCCGAGCAGTACTTC
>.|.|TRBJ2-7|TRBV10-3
CAISESGEDEQYF
TGTGCCATCAGTGAGTCGGGCGAGGATGAGCAGTACTTC
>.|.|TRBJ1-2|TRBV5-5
CASSPVSRATTNYGYTF
TGTGCCAGCAGCCCCGTGTCGCGTGCTACCACTAACTATGGCTACACCTTC
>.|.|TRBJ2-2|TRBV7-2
CASSLASITTGELFF
TGTGCCAGCAGCTTAGCGTCGATCACAACCGGGGAGCTGTTTTTT
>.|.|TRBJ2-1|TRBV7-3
CASSSDNRNEQFF
TGTGCCAGCAGCTCGGACAACCGCAATGAGCAGTTCTTC
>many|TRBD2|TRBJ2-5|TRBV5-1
CASSPGLAGGRGETQYF
TGCGCCAGCAGCCCTGGACTAGCGGGTGGACGGGGAGAGACCCAGTACTTC
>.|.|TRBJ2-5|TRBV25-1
CASSAWETQYF
TGTGCCAGCAGTGCCTGGGAGACCCAGTACTTC
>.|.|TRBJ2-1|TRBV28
CASNRGLFEQFF
TGTGCCAGTAACCGGGGTCTTTTTGAGCAGTTCTTC
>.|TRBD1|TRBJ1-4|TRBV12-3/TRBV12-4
CASSPWTGGEEKLFF
TGTGCCAGCAGTCCCTGGACAGGGGGAGAAGAAAAACTGTTTTTT
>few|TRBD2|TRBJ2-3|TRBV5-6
CASSSASGWNTQYF
TGTGCCAGCAGCTCCGCTAGCGGGTGGAATACGCAGTATTTT